This T cell receptor beta chain came from a study of T cells in Graves' hyperthyroidism and ophthalmopathy. This clonotype was counted many times. Trimming pared 0 bases from V and 5 bases from J, leaving 16 bases between. This CDR3 is 16 amino acids long. From germline, CDR1 is KGHDR and CDR2 SFDVKD. TCR beta CDR3 regions were amplified from RNA. Researchers ran a first-round RT-PCR on the TCR CDR3 using the HTBI primer set. TCRdb reanalysed the multiplex PCR reads using MiXCR and keeps one entry per CDR3 protein. The sample has about 300,000 distinct CDR3 sequences, approximately 13% seen once. This clonotype was obtained from a woman in her thirties or forties with Graves' hyperthyroidism. Sequencing was carried out using blood. The gene calls are TRBV24-1 and TRBJ2-7, with D possibly matching TRBD1 (5 bases). CDR3 protein: CATSDLGQGWINEQYF. DNA of the CDR3: TGTGCCACCAGTGATTTGGGGCAGGGTTGGATCAACGAGCAGTACTTC.